This is a list of T cell receptor beta chains from one sample in a study of T cell responses to AZD1222 COVID-19 vaccine. Sequenced by immunoSEQ multiplex PCR; TCRdb stores in-frame clones only, minus some. The sample comprises some 100,000 clones, just under 90% of which are singletons, and about 3.3% rests with the top ten. This material consisted of peripheral blood, taken on day 0 of AZD1222 vaccination. The receptors come from an adult in good health. Each CDR3 is given with its conserved first and last residue. Fields, in order: J gene, CDR3 length, V gene, CDR3 protein.

>TRBJ1-1|14|TRBV6-5
CASRREGIGTEAFF
>TRBJ1-5|15|TRBV7-9
CASSLGQINNQPQHF
>TRBJ2-7|15|TRBV19
CASSSSLGWDSRRYF
>TRBJ1-2|12|TRBV18
CASSRLGYGYTF
>TRBJ2-5|16|TRBV7-6
CASRPRLGAVQETQYF
>TRBJ2-7|14|TRBV5-1
CASRLSGFAYEQYF
>TRBJ2-5|14|TRBV7-2
CASSFTTSQETQYF
>TRBJ1-4|12|TRBV18
CASSRTGEKLFF
>TRBJ2-1|15|TRBV7-8
CASNLQGASRNEQFF
>TRBJ1-2|13|TRBV28
CASSSPPLGGYTF
>TRBJ2-2|11|TRBV11-3
CASSLTGELFF
>TRBJ1-2|17|TRBV5-8
CASSFRGARTNTYGYTF
>TRBJ1-4|17|TRBV27
CASSDNDRGWANEKLFF
>TRBJ2-1|16|TRBV7-9
CASSFGLAGGYNEQFF
>TRBJ1-5|13|TRBV19
CASSFQAGQPQHF
>TRBJ1-1|14|TRBV6-5
CASSWGQSNTEAFF
>TRBJ1-2|13|TRBV18
CASSPLGGSSYTF
>TRBJ1-2|15|TRBV7-2
CASSPPPWGDYGYTF
>TRBJ1-2|16|TRBV6-5
CASSYSAHQGAHGYTF
>TRBJ1-1|14|TRBV5-4
CASSLELGAAEAFF
>TRBJ2-3|17|TRBV4-3
CASSQERGLGGTDTQYF
>TRBJ2-3|18|TRBV7-2
CASSLGGGPRRPTDTQYF
>TRBJ2-3|16|TRBV24-1
CATSDPGDGDTDTQYF
>TRBJ1-1|15|TRBV4-3
CASSQDLGPATEAFF
>TRBJ2-2|19|TRBV5-6
CASSSGGWRGLKNTGELFF
>TRBJ2-7|12|TRBV10-3
CAIRDSSYEQYF
>TRBJ1-1|12|TRBV6-5
CASSRGSTEAFF
>TRBJ1-1|15|TRBV19
CASSLSGTMNTEAFF
>TRBJ2-5|16|TRBV7-2
CASSFDSGGPQETQYF
>TRBJ1-2|18|TRBV7-2
CASSPRAGRRDSNYGYTF
>TRBJ1-5|16|TRBV18
CASSPLARQNNQPQHF
>TRBJ1-6|16|TRBV3-1/TRBV3-2
CASSQVDQRLNSPLHF
>TRBJ1-3|17|TRBV4-1
CASSRGGVVLTGNTIYF
>TRBJ1-1|13|TRBV2
CATSTMSRAEAFF
>TRBJ2-1|16|TRBV24-1
CATSDFGTSGDNEQFF
>TRBJ1-1|13|TRBV7-3
CASSLKGGTEAFF
>TRBJ1-2|12|TRBV7-9
CASSQSLYGYTF
>TRBJ2-3|15|TRBV13
CASSPPGVASDTQYF
>TRBJ1-2|14|TRBV15
CATSRGKENYGYTF
>TRBJ1-2|17|TRBV11-2
CASSLDRGYRGVYGYTF
>TRBJ1-2|16|TRBV18
CASSPVKATGGYGYTF
>TRBJ1-5|16|TRBV7-7
CASSAGGTIVNQPQHF
>TRBJ1-1|16|TRBV5-4
CASRPQSQGVNTEAFF